The 4 T cell receptor beta chains in this list originate from one sample, sequenced in a study of blood T cell repertoires in COVID-19. Profiled with immunoSEQ multiplex PCR; TCRdb holds only in-frame clones, not every one. The sample lists hundreds of thousands of clones, around 92% occurring once. Sequencing used PBMCs or T cells enriched from blood (not recorded which). These receptor sequences come from a woman in her 30s with acute COVID-19.

The rearrangement links TRBV2 to TRBJ1-4, with a tentative D call TRBD1 (5 bases). Trimming cost V 8 bases and J 0 bases, with 16 bases left between them. CDR3 length: 16 amino acids. Germline CDR1 and CDR2: SNHLY and FYNNEI. CDR3 protein: CASGDRTPATNEKLFF. Here the CDR3 DNA reads TGTGCCAGCGGAGATAGGACACCCGCAACTAATGAAAAACTGTTTTTT.

This clone was seen only once. The chain employs TRBV28 and TRBJ1-2, with 8 bases lining up with TRBD1. Losses at the gene ends were 4 bases for V and 2 bases for J; bases not matched to a gene: 6. Germline CDR1 is MDHEN and CDR2 is SYDVKM. The CDR3 is 15 residues long. The CDR3 reads CASSSRGRINYGYTF. As DNA, the CDR3 is TGTGCCAGCAGTTCCAGGGGGCGCATCAACTATGGCTACACCTTC.

This clone was counted once. The chain links TRBV28 to TRBJ1-6, with D possibly TRBD1 on 5 matching bases. Trimming shortened V by 7 bases and J by 7 bases, and 14 bases separated the two germline ends. Germline CDR1 and CDR2: MDHEN and SYDVKM. There are 14 residues in the CDR3. The CDR3 sequence: CASTRGGENSPLHF. CDR3 coding DNA: TGTGCCAGCACCCGGGGAGGGGAGAATTCACCCCTCCACTTT.

The rearrangement links TRBV7-8 to TRBJ2-5, with 16 bases lining up with TRBD2. The ends lost 5 bases at V and 2 bases at J; junction bases unmatched: 8. The CDR3 has 18 residues. Germline V lookup: CDR1 SGHVS, CDR2 FQNEAQ. Here the CDR3 DNA reads TGTGCCAGCAGCCCGGGACTAGCGGGGGGGCCCAAACAAGAGACCCAGTACTTC. Protein product: CASSPGLAGGPKQETQYF.